A selection of T cell receptor beta chains follows, all from one sample in a study of blood T cell repertoires in COVID-19. This table comes from immunoSEQ multiplex PCR, and its TCRdb copy is limited to in-frame clones, with some not included. Of 100,000 to 150,000 clones detected, more than 60% appear once; the ten largest clones hold under 2.5%. The sample taken for sequencing was peripheral blood. The receptors derive from a woman between 65 and 79 years old with acute or convalescent COVID-19. CDR3s include the opening cysteine and the closing phenylalanine or tryptophan. Each record gives: V gene, clone size, J gene, D gene, CDR3 DNA, CDR3 protein. D genes are given only for firm matches. Rows may omit the clone size; those that give it use once, few, many or a size class.

V: TRBV27; size: .; J: TRBJ2-7; D: TRBD2; DNA: TGTGCCAGCAGTTTTAGTAGCGGGTATTACGAGCAGTACTTC; CDR3: CASSFSSGYYEQYF
V: TRBV9; size: once; J: TRBJ2-1; D: TRBD2; DNA: TGTGCCAGCAGCGTACTAGCGGGAGGAGTTAATGAGCAGTTCTTC; CDR3: CASSVLAGGVNEQFF
V: TRBV28; size: .; J: TRBJ2-7; D: .; DNA: TGTGCCAGCAGTTTATTTGGGAGCTCCTACGAGCAGTACTTC; CDR3: CASSLFGSSYEQYF
V: TRBV5-1; size: few; J: TRBJ2-1; D: .; DNA: TGCGCCAGCAGCTTCCGATTGAGGGATCACAATGAGCAGTTCTTC; CDR3: CASSFRLRDHNEQFF
V: TRBV7-6; size: .; J: TRBJ1-1; D: .; DNA: TGTGCCAGCAGCTCCGATACTACACTTAACACTGAAGCTTTCTTT; CDR3: CASSSDTTLNTEAFF
V: TRBV7-2; size: .; J: TRBJ1-2; D: .; DNA: TGTGCCAGCAGCCCATATGGGGGCCCTACCTCTTATGGCTACACCTTC; CDR3: CASSPYGGPTSYGYTF
V: TRBV7-9; size: few; J: TRBJ2-5; D: TRBD1; DNA: TGTGCCAGCAGCGCGCATACAGGGGAGAAGACCCAGTACTTC; CDR3: CASSAHTGEKTQYF
V: TRBV18; size: .; J: TRBJ2-5; D: .; DNA: TGTGCCAGCTTCGTCCCGGGTGGACAAGAGACCCAGTACTTC; CDR3: CASFVPGGQETQYF
V: TRBV25-1; size: .; J: TRBJ2-5; D: .; DNA: TGTGCCAGCAGTGAGGTGGGGGGGCTGGAGACCCAGTACTTC; CDR3: CASSEVGGLETQYF
V: TRBV9; size: few; J: TRBJ1-4; D: TRBD1; DNA: TGTGCCAGCAGCGTAGGAATTGTGGGACAGGGGAAGGAAAAACTGTTTTTT; CDR3: CASSVGIVGQGKEKLFF
V: TRBV10-3; size: few; J: TRBJ1-5; D: TRBD1; DNA: TGTGCCATCAGTGATAAGGGCCAGGGGGTCCAGCCCCAGCATTTT; CDR3: CAISDKGQGVQPQHF
V: TRBV10-3; size: .; J: TRBJ2-7; D: TRBD2; DNA: TGTGCCATCAGTGCTAGCGGAACCTACGAGCAGTACTTC; CDR3: CAISASGTYEQYF
V: TRBV27; size: .; J: TRBJ1-4; D: TRBD1; DNA: TGTGCCAGCACCTTGACAGGGGGAGAAGAAAAACTGTTTTTT; CDR3: CASTLTGGEEKLFF
V: TRBV7-2; size: .; J: TRBJ2-1; D: .; DNA: TGTGCCAGCAGCCTCGGGGTAGCCAATGAGCAGTTCTTC; CDR3: CASSLGVANEQFF
V: TRBV5-5; size: .; J: TRBJ2-5; D: TRBD1; DNA: TGTGCCAGCAGCTTGGAAGGGGGCTTAGGAGAGACCCAGTACTTC; CDR3: CASSLEGGLGETQYF
V: TRBV6-5; size: .; J: TRBJ2-5; D: TRBD2; DNA: TGTGCCAGCAGTCCTAGCGGGGGATCAGAGACCCAGTACTTC; CDR3: CASSPSGGSETQYF
V: TRBV6-6; size: .; J: TRBJ1-1; D: TRBD1; DNA: TGTGCCAGCAGTTACCCCGGACAGGGACGGGAAGCTTTCTTT; CDR3: CASSYPGQGREAFF
V: TRBV5-1; size: few; J: TRBJ1-2; D: .; DNA: TGCGCCAGCAGCTTGGAGGCAGGGCTTATTGGCTATGGCTACACCTTC; CDR3: CASSLEAGLIGYGYTF
V: TRBV5-1; size: .; J: TRBJ2-1; D: .; DNA: TGCGCCAGCAGCCCTGGGGAGATTAGCGCGAGCTCCTACAATGAGCAGTTCTTC; CDR3: CASSPGEISASSYNEQFF
V: TRBV5-6; size: .; J: TRBJ2-5; D: TRBD1; DNA: TGTGCCAGCAGCTCCAGGGGGCCTGAGACCCAGTACTTC; CDR3: CASSSRGPETQYF
V: TRBV27; size: .; J: TRBJ2-2; D: TRBD1; DNA: TGTGCCAGCAGGATCAGGGGGACGAACACCGGGGAGCTGTTTTTT; CDR3: CASRIRGTNTGELFF
V: TRBV6-1; size: .; J: TRBJ2-5; D: TRBD2; DNA: TGTGCCAGCAGTGTCAGACTAGCGGGGGGGCAAGAGACCCAGTACTTC; CDR3: CASSVRLAGGQETQYF
V: TRBV2; size: .; J: TRBJ1-6; D: .; DNA: TGTGCCAGCAGCCTTGGGGGGGTAGGCTCCTATAATTCACCCCTCCACTTT; CDR3: CASSLGGVGSYNSPLHF
V: TRBV6-5; size: .; J: TRBJ2-7; D: TRBD1; DNA: TGTGCCAGCAGTTACTCGATGGGGACAGGGGGTCTCGAGCAGTACTTC; CDR3: CASSYSMGTGGLEQYF
V: TRBV3-1/TRBV3-2; size: .; J: TRBJ1-2; D: .; DNA: TGTGCCAGCAGCCAATCAGGGGCTAACTATGGCTACACCTTC; CDR3: CASSQSGANYGYTF
V: TRBV6-2/TRBV6-3; size: .; J: TRBJ2-2; D: TRBD2; DNA: TGTGCCAGCAGCCCTCCTCCTCTGCGGGGGGGCCGCGACACCGGGGAGCTGTTTTTT; CDR3: CASSPPPLRGGRDTGELFF
V: TRBV2; size: few; J: TRBJ2-5; D: TRBD1; DNA: TGTGCCAGCAGACCCCGACAGGGGGCTAGGGAGACCCAGTACTTC; CDR3: CASRPRQGARETQYF
V: TRBV19; size: .; J: TRBJ2-7; D: .; DNA: TGTGCCAGTAGTATAAATAAGGGGGGGCGTTACGAGCAGTACTTC; CDR3: CASSINKGGRYEQYF
V: TRBV6-2/TRBV6-3; size: .; J: TRBJ2-5; D: .; DNA: TGTGCCAGCAGTTTCGACCCAGGCGAGACCCAGTACTTC; CDR3: CASSFDPGETQYF
V: TRBV6-5; size: .; J: TRBJ2-1; D: .; DNA: TGTGCCAGCAGTTATGGGGCATGGGCCTACAATGAGCAGTTCTTC; CDR3: CASSYGAWAYNEQFF
V: TRBV10-3; size: .; J: TRBJ1-2; D: .; DNA: TGTGCCATCAGTGAGGGGCTCAGTAAGGATGGCTACACCTTC; CDR3: CAISEGLSKDGYTF
V: TRBV27; size: .; J: TRBJ1-6; D: TRBD1; DNA: TGTGCCAGCAGTTTACGGGACAGGGCCTATAATTCACCCCTCCACTTT; CDR3: CASSLRDRAYNSPLHF
V: TRBV30; size: .; J: TRBJ1-2; D: .; DNA: TGTGCCTGGAGTGTACAGGGAGTTTATGGCTACACCTTC; CDR3: CAWSVQGVYGYTF
V: TRBV27; size: .; J: TRBJ1-6; D: TRBD1; DNA: TGTGCCAGCAGACCGGACAGGGAGATTAATTCACCCCTCCACTTT; CDR3: CASRPDREINSPLHF
V: TRBV7-7; size: .; J: TRBJ2-2; D: TRBD2; DNA: TGTGCTAGCAGTTCGGGACTAGCGGGAGGGGCCGGGGAGCTGTTTTTT; CDR3: CASSSGLAGGAGELFF